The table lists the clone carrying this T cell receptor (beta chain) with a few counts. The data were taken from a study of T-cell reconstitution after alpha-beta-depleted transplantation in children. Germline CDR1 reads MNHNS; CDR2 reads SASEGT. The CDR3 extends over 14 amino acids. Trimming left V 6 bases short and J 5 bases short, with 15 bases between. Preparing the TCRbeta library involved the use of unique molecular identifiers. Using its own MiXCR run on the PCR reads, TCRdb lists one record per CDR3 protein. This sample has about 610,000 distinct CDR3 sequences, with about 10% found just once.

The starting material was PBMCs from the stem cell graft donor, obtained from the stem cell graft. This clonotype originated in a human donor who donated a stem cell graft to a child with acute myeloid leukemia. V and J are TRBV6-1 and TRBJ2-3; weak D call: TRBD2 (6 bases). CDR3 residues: CASRISGLGDTQYF. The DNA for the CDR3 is TGTGCCAGCAGGATTAGCGGACTCGGAGATACGCAGTATTTT.